The clone carrying this TCR beta chain was picked up a small number of times. TCRdb independently ran MiXCR on the reads; one entry per CDR3 protein. The table shows 160,000 or so distinct CDR3 sequences, with 23% occurring only once. The entry originates in a study of T cell repertoires in cytomegalovirus infection. Study context: Public TCR beta signature analysis indicated the presence of both CMV infection and matching HLA type.

CDR3 length equals 16 residues. V trimming: 6 bases; J trimming: 4 bases; junction bases outside the gene matches: 9. In germline, CDR1 is MNHEY, CDR2 SVGAGI. Sample: PBMCs. The chain couples TRBV6-5 to TRBJ1-5, with 10 bases aligning to TRBD1. The TCR originated in a human donor in good health (CMV status not recorded). Some clones in this sample may be carry-over from other donors' samples. This CDR3 is CASSPGQGDGNQPQHF. In DNA form, the CDR3 reads TGTGCCAGCAGCCCCGGACAGGGGGACGGGAATCAGCCCCAGCATTTT.